One sample yielded the 11 T cell receptor beta chains listed below, sequenced in a study of metastatic and nonmetastatic thyroid tumors. No treatment of any kind had been given to any patient before thyroid surgery. Using MiXCR, TCRdb reanalyzed the PCR reads. Of approximately 9,500 clones listed, roughly 30% are singletons. The sample taken for sequencing was tumor tissue. The receptors originated from a female donor with papillary thyroid cancer or a benign thyroid nodule (not recorded which). Some clones in this sample may be carry-over from other donors' samples.

This clone turned up a few times. The chain joins TRBV15 to TRBJ2-1; 7 positions match TRBD2. CDR1 is LNHNV and CDR2 is YYDKDF in the germline V gene (reference sequence). CDR3 length: 16 amino acids. The ends lost 4 bases at V and 6 bases at J; junction bases unmatched: 12. The CDR3 loop reads CATSIPRGVRSNEQFF. In DNA, the CDR3 is TGTGCCACCAGCATCCCACGGGGGGTTAGGAGCAATGAGCAGTTCTTC.

This clone was seen many times. The CDR3 sequence: CASSWGGLAENEQFF. CDR3 DNA: TGCGCCAGCAGCTGGGGGGGACTAGCGGAGAATGAGCAGTTCTTC. The chain combines TRBV5-1 with TRBJ2-1, with 11 bases identical to TRBD2. The ends lost 3 bases at V and 7 bases at J; junction bases unmatched: 6. The CDR3 is 15 amino acids. The germline CDR1 and CDR2 sequences are SGHRS and YFSETQ.

The chain carries TRBV30 and TRBJ2-3; D gene unclear. V was trimmed by 2 bases and J by 8 bases, leaving 8 bases between them. Germline V lookup: CDR1 GTSNPN, CDR2 SVGIG (reference sequence). CDR3 length equals 11 residues. The CDR3, as DNA: TGTGCCTGGAGTCTAGTAGGTACGCAGTATTTT. Translation gives CAWSLVGTQYF.

This clone was seen repeatedly, ten times or more. The CDR3 sequence is CASSRDYETSTDTQYF. For the CDR3, the DNA is TGTGCCAGCAGCCGGGACTACGAGACTAGCACAGATACGCAGTATTTT. This chain uses TRBV7-6 with TRBJ2-3, with 7 bases fitting TRBD2. CDR1 and CDR2 (germline): SGHVS, FNYEAQ. V lost 5 bases, J lost 0 bases, and 8 bases stayed unmatched. There are 16 residues in the CDR3.

V gene TRBV4-2 combines with J gene TRBJ2-7, with 10 bases aligning to TRBD2. CDR3 length: 15 residues. From germline, CDR1 is LGHNA and CDR2 YNFKEQ. V dropped 4 bases and J dropped 3; count of bases not matched to a gene: 6. The CDR3 bases are TGTGCCAGCAGCCCACGGCTAGCGGGAGTCTACGAGCAGTACTTC. Translated: CASSPRLAGVYEQYF.

The V gene is TRBV4-2, the J gene TRBJ2-1, with D tentatively TRBD1 (6 bases). Trimming shortened V by 1 base and J by 5 bases, and 12 bases separated the two germline ends. The germline V gene encodes CDR1 LGHNA and CDR2 YNFKEQ. This CDR3 comprises 15 residues. The chain's CDR3 is CASSQVDSRDNEQFF. Written as DNA, the CDR3 is TGTGCCAGCAGCCAAGTGGACAGCAGGGACAATGAGCAGTTCTTC.

This clone was found many times. This may arise from a read error, as a much more abundant clone is one base away. The chain employs TRBV6-8 and TRBJ2-1, with D perhaps TRBD1 or TRBD2 (5 bases each). The germline CDR1 and CDR2 sequences are MNHGY and SAAAGT. CDR3 length: 14 amino acids. The CDR3 here is CTSSYSIEGHEQFF. The DNA of the CDR3 is TGTACCAGCAGTTACTCGATTGAGGGGCATGAGCAGTTCTTC.

The sample holds a few counts of this clone. CDR3 region: CSVAPGAANYGYTF. The CDR3 DNA follows: TGCAGCGTTGCCCCCGGGGCAGCTAACTATGGCTACACCTTC. The chain couples TRBV29-1 to TRBJ1-2, with D possibly being TRBD1 (5 bases). CDR3 length: 14 residues. Trimming left V 4 bases short and J 0 bases short, with 12 bases between. Germline V lookup: CDR1 SQVTM, CDR2 ANQGSEA.

About this clone: The CDR3 carries no conserved terminal phenylalanine or tryptophan, so it likely arises from a read error. CDR3 bases: TGTGCCAGCAGCTTAGAAGCAGGGCGTACTGAAAAACTGTTTCTT. Translated: CASSLEAGRTEKLFL. V usage is TRBV7-9 and J usage is TRBJ1-4; D is perhaps TRBD1 (5 bases). CDR3 length: 15 residues. The V end lost 1 base, the J end lost 7 bases, and 13 bases lay between the germline ends. The germline V gene has CDR1 SEHNR and CDR2 FQNEAQ (reference sequence).

The V call is TRBV20-1, the J call TRBJ2-3, with 7 bases identical to TRBD2. The ends lost 1 base at V and 6 bases at J; junction bases unmatched: 13. The CDR3 extends over 16 amino acids. CDR1 is DFQATT and CDR2 is SNEGSKA in the germline V gene (reference sequence). As DNA, the CDR3 is TGCAGTGCTAGAGGGGGGTTGGCGGGAGCCCTCGATACGCAGTATTTT. Its protein product is CSARGGLAGALDTQYF.

In its sample, this clone is medium-sized. CDR3 sequence: CASSIPGAATEAFF. The DNA for the CDR3 is TGTGCCAGTAGTATACCCGGGGCCGCCACTGAAGCTTTCTTT. The chain uses TRBV19 and TRBJ1-1; a possible D gene is TRBD1 (5 bases). Trimming left V 2 bases short and J 4 bases short, with 11 bases between. The germline CDR1 and CDR2 sequences are LNHDA and SQIVND (reference sequence). CDR3 size: 14 residues.